Below, 27 T cell receptor beta chains from the same sample are listed, as sequenced in a study of T cell responses to AZD1222 COVID-19 vaccine (dated by TCRdb to the early 2020s). The library was generated by the immunoSEQ multiplex PCR assay. What TCRdb holds here is the immuneACCESS table cut down to in-frame rearrangements. Part of the clones is not present; checked against another copy, under half of the missing clones reflect an unresolved V gene, and the others are unexplained. This sample lists around 100,000 clones; 86% were detected once. 4.5% to 6% of the sample is held by the ten biggest clonotypes. This specimen's time point label, interpreted: baseline before first vaccination. The sequencing here drew on peripheral blood, taken on day 0 of AZD1222 vaccination. These receptors were taken from an adult in good health.

This chain connects TRBV7-3 to TRBJ1-1; no reliable D call. The V and J ends lost 4 bases and 1 base respectively, with 7 bases between them. The CDR3 spans 13 residues. Germline assignment: CDR1 SGHTA and CDR2 FQGTGA. CDR3: CASSSARNTEAFF. DNA of the CDR3: TGTGCCAGCAGCTCCGCCAGGAACACTGAAGCTTTCTTT.

V is TRBV25-1 and J is TRBJ2-7, with a possible D match to TRBD1 (6 bases). The CDR3 covers 14 residues. V dropped 4 bases and J dropped 2 bases, with 12 bases sitting between them. Looked up from germline, CDR1 is MGHDK and CDR2 is SYGVNS. In nucleotides, the CDR3 is TGTGCCAGCAGTGCGGACAGTACCCCCTACGAGCAGTACTTC. Protein: CASSADSTPYEQYF.

The V and J genes are TRBV29-1 and TRBJ2-7, with D possibly TRBD1 on 5 matching bases. Germline V gene sequence: CDR1 SQVTM, CDR2 ANQGSEA. The germline V and J ends were trimmed by 5 bases and 3 bases, with 14 bases remaining between them. The CDR3 has 13 amino acids. The CDR3 region has the DNA TGCAGCGTTTCGCAGGGTGTCCTCTACGAGCAGTACTTC. Translating it yields CSVSQGVLYEQYF.

The chain is built from TRBV3-1 (or the pseudogene TRBV3-2) and TRBJ2-5; the D gene is possibly TRBD1 (5 bases). The V gene lost 1 base and the J gene lost 3 bases, with 9 bases spanning the gap. Germline V gives CDR1 LGHDT, CDR2 YNNKEL (reference sequence). The CDR3 contains 14 residues. The CDR3 DNA sequence: TGTGCCAGCAGCCAAGTCGGCAGGGAAGAGACCCAGTACTTC. Encoded protein: CASSQVGREETQYF.

The table lists this clone with a few counts. The V and J genes are TRBV12-3 or TRBV12-4 and TRBJ1-1, with D unclear. Trimming removed 2 bases from V and 10 bases from J, with 14 bases in between. The CDR3 extends over 13 amino acids. This chain's CDR3 is CASSLSGVFGAFF. The CDR3 bases are TGTGCCAGCAGTTTAAGCGGAGTTTTTGGAGCTTTCTTT.

The J gene is TRBJ1-5, the V gene TRBV19; 9 bases align to TRBD1. Germline assignment: CDR1 LNHDA and CDR2 SQIVND (reference sequence). The CDR3 sequence is 16 residues long. Unmatched junction bases numbered 14, after V lost 6 bases and J lost 8 bases. The CDR3 coding sequence is TGTGCCAGTAGGACTATTCCGGGACAGGGCTTTGAGCCCCAGCATTTT. Translation: CASRTIPGQGFEPQHF.

The chain is built from TRBV7-2 and TRBJ1-2; 7 nucleotides line up with TRBD1. The trim removed 5 bases at V and 4 bases at J, leaving 7 bases unmatched. Germline CDR1 and CDR2: SGHTA and FQGNSA. The CDR3 consists of 14 residues. As DNA, the CDR3 is TGTGCCAGCAGCCAGGGGGGTGAATTCTATGGCTACACCTTC. It is translated as CASSQGGEFYGYTF. Full variable domain (missing parts from reference TRBV7-2 and TRBJ1-2): GAGVSQSPSNKVTEKGKDVELRCDPISGHTALYWYRQSLGQGLEFLIYFQGNSAPDKSGLPSDRFSAERTGGSVSTLTIQRTQQEDSAVYLCASSQGGEFYGYTFGSGTRLTVV.

The chain joins TRBV30 to TRBJ1-5; tentative D call: TRBD1 (5 bases). The CDR3 length is 12 residues. V was trimmed by 2 bases and J by 9 bases, leaving 11 bases between them. Germline V gives CDR1 GTSNPN, CDR2 SVGIG (reference sequence). The CDR3 protein is CAWSQVQGPQHF. The CDR3 DNA reads TGTGCCTGGAGTCAAGTCCAGGGGCCCCAGCATTTT.

The V and J genes are TRBV28 and TRBJ1-2, with a weak D call TRBD1 (6 bases). The CDR3 contains 15 residues. V was cut by 4 bases and J by 9 bases, with 21 bases left in between. The germline gives CDR1 MDHEN, CDR2 SYDVKM. CDR3 sequence reads: CASSSPGTDSKRYTF. Here the CDR3 DNA reads TGTGCCAGCAGTTCTCCCGGGACGGACAGTAAGCGCTACACCTTC.

The V and J genes are TRBV19 and TRBJ1-1; D possibly corresponds to TRBD1 (6 bases). The CDR3 is made up of 13 amino acids. V was clipped by 4 bases and J by 3 bases, with 9 bases between them. Looked up from germline, CDR1 is LNHDA and CDR2 is SQIVND (reference sequence). The CDR3 loop is CASSTQGHTEAFF. The CDR3 bases are TGTGCCAGTAGTACACAGGGTCACACTGAAGCTTTCTTT. Filled out from reference TRBV19 and TRBJ1-1, the complete variable domain reads DGGITQSPKYLFRKEGQNVTLSCEQNLNHDAMYWYRQDPGQGLRLIYYSQIVNDFQKGDIAEGYSVSREKKESFPLTVTSAQKNPTAFYLCASSTQGHTEAFFGQGTRLTVV.

In this sample, this clone turned up once. This specimen includes other DNA sequences encoding the same CDR3. This chain uses TRBV28 with TRBJ1-5; perhaps TRBD1 as D (5 bases). The germline V gene encodes CDR1 MDHEN and CDR2 SYDVKM. V shed 3 bases and J shed 2 bases, with 8 bases lying between them. The CDR3 is 14 amino acids. CDR3 coding DNA: TGTGCCAGCAGTTTGCTCAGGGGCAATCAGCCCCAGCATTTT. Its protein product is CASSLLRGNQPQHF.

The chain combines TRBV24-1 with TRBJ2-6; D ambiguous. Germline-derived CDR1 and CDR2 are KGHDR and SFDVKD. V was shortened by 3 bases and J by 0 bases, with 5 bases between the two germline ends. This CDR3 contains 15 residues. The CDR3 coding sequence is TGTGCCACCAGTGATCCCCTCTCTGGGGCCAACGTCCTGACTTTC. Residues: CATSDPLSGANVLTF.

The chain couples TRBV5-4 to TRBJ2-7; TRBD2 matches at 9 bases. The CDR3 runs 15 residues. Trimming took 1 base from V and 0 from J; bases not matched to a gene: 2. Germline V CDR1 and CDR2: SGHNT, YYREEE (reference sequence). The CDR3 is CASSLTSGSSYEQYF. CDR3 nucleotide sequence: TGTGCCAGCAGCTTGACTAGCGGGTCCTCCTACGAGCAGTACTTC.

This clone was detected once. The chain carries TRBV3-1 (or the pseudogene TRBV3-2) and TRBJ2-7, with D unresolved. From germline, CDR1 is LGHDT and CDR2 YNNKEL (reference sequence). Trimming took off 1 base at V and 2 bases at J, with 9 bases between the two ends. This CDR3 is 14 amino acids long. The CDR3: CASSQVSVAYEQYF. CDR3 bases: TGTGCCAGCAGCCAAGTCTCAGTCGCCTACGAGCAGTACTTC.

V is TRBV4-1 and J is TRBJ1-1; D gene ambiguous. Trimming pared 0 bases from V and 4 bases from J, leaving 6 bases between. The CDR3 is made up of 13 amino acids. Germline assignment: CDR1 MGHRA and CDR2 YSYEKL. CDR3 amino acids: CASSQEGSTEAFF. The CDR3 DNA follows: TGCGCCAGCAGCCAAGAGGGGAGCACTGAAGCTTTCTTT.

V gene TRBV6-5 combines with J gene TRBJ2-1, with TRBD1 matching 10 bases. The germline gives CDR1 MNHEY, CDR2 SVGAGI. The CDR3 sequence is 13 residues long. With 7 bases clipped from V and 6 bases from J, the junction kept 3 bases outside the gene matches. CDR3 nucleotides: TGTGCCAGCAACCGGGACAGGGGCAATGAGCAGTTCTTC. Translating it yields CASNRDRGNEQFF.

The J gene is TRBJ1-2, the V gene TRBV6-4, with TRBD1 as a possible D gene (5 bases). V lost 0 bases and J 7 bases, leaving 15 bases between the germline ends. From germline, CDR1 is MRHNA and CDR2 SNTAGT. CDR3 length: 15 amino acids. The DNA for the CDR3 is TGTGCCAGCAGTGACTCCGGACAAGGGTTTGGTGGCTACACCTTC. As protein: CASSDSGQGFGGYTF.

V gene TRBV4-3 combines with J gene TRBJ2-1, with 7 bases lining up with TRBD2. Trimming removed 5 bases from V and 4 bases from J; junction bases left unmatched: 8. CDR1 LGHNA and CDR2 YSLEER come from the germline V gene. The CDR3 totals 15 residues. The CDR3 DNA is TGCGCCAGCAGCGGTCGGGACTACCCTTACAATGAGCAGTTCTTC. Amino acids: CASSGRDYPYNEQFF.

CDR3 sequence (DNA): TGTGCCACCAGTGATTTGCAAAGTCTCGGGAGCTTAAATGAGCAGTTCTTC. It codes for CATSDLQSLGSLNEQFF. The rearrangement links TRBV24-1 to TRBJ2-1; D is possibly TRBD2 (6 bases). The CDR3 is 17 amino acids. The V gene's germline CDR1 is KGHDR and CDR2 SFDVKD. The V gene lost 0 bases and the J gene lost 7 bases, with 18 bases spanning the gap.

This chain joins TRBV11-2 and TRBJ1-4; D gene ambiguous. Trimming cost V 4 bases and J 3 bases, with 12 bases left between them. CDR1 and CDR2 (germline): SGHAT, FQNNGV. This CDR3 is 15 amino acids long. DNA for the CDR3: TGTGCCAGCAGCTCGGACGGTAGAGCTAATGAAAAACTGTTTTTT. This encodes CASSSDGRANEKLFF.

V is TRBV5-1 and J is TRBJ1-4; tentative D call: TRBD1 (5 bases). CDR1 and CDR2 (germline): SGHRS, YFSETQ. This CDR3 contains 13 residues. With 5 bases removed from V and 7 bases from J, the gap between germline ends came to 12 bases. CDR3 nucleotide sequence: TGCGCCAGCAGGGGGGAAGGGGCTGAAAAACTGTTTTTT. This gives the protein CASRGEGAEKLFF.

The chain carries TRBV19 and TRBJ1-1; no firm D call. Germline V gene sequence: CDR1 LNHDA, CDR2 SQIVND (reference sequence). CDR3 length equals 13 residues. The V and J ends lost 6 bases and 1 base respectively, with 9 bases between them. The CDR3 region has the DNA TGTGCCAGTAGAGGGCATCCGAACACTGAAGCTTTCTTT. This codes for CASRGHPNTEAFF. The variable domain in full, completed from reference TRBV19 and TRBJ1-1, reads DGGITQSPKYLFRKEGQNVTLSCEQNLNHDAMYWYRQDPGQGLRLIYYSQIVNDFQKGDIAEGYSVSREKKESFPLTVTSAQKNPTAFYLCASRGHPNTEAFFGQGTRLTVV.

The CDR3 bases are TGTGCCAGCAGTTTAATTACTGAATCCCAGCATTTT. Translating gives CASSLITESQHF. The gene calls are TRBV28 and TRBJ1-5; no definite D call. The CDR3 spans 12 residues. CDR1 is MDHEN, CDR2 SYDVKM, per germline. The V end lost 2 bases, the J end lost 11 bases, and 10 bases lay between the germline ends.

The chain employs TRBV7-9 and TRBJ2-1; 10 bases map to TRBD2. This CDR3 comprises 16 residues. CDR1 SEHNR and CDR2 FQNEAQ come from the germline V gene (reference sequence). V was clipped by 1 base and J by 10 bases; unmatched bases: 10. In DNA form, the CDR3 reads TGTGCCAGCAGCTTAGACCGGGTAGCGGGAGGACGAGAGCAGTTCTTC. Translation: CASSLDRVAGGREQFF.

This clone was found a few times. The rearrangement joins TRBV27 to TRBJ2-7, with D possibly being TRBD2 (6 bases). This CDR3 contains 14 residues. Trimming removed 0 bases at V and 0 bases at J, with 6 bases between. The germline V gene has CDR1 MNHEY and CDR2 SMNVEV (reference sequence). The CDR3 is CASSLSGGSYEQYF. The CDR3 DNA reads as TGTGCCAGCAGTTTATCCGGGGGCTCCTACGAGCAGTACTTC.

The chain is built from TRBV2 and TRBJ1-1; 9 bases are a match to TRBD1. The germline CDR1 and CDR2 sequences are SNHLY and FYNNEI. The CDR3 has 15 amino acids. V was pared by 6 bases and J by 1 base, with 6 bases of the junction left unmatched. The CDR3 protein is CASSRGGQGNTEAFF. CDR3 in DNA: TGTGCCAGCAGCAGAGGGGGACAGGGGAACACTGAAGCTTTCTTT.

V is TRBV29-1 and J is TRBJ2-7; D unresolved. The CDR3 runs 12 residues. Germline V gives CDR1 SQVTM, CDR2 ANQGSEA. V lost 4 bases to trimming and J lost 3 bases, with 10 bases between them. This CDR3 reads CSVGARSYEQYF. The CDR3 DNA reads as TGCAGCGTTGGGGCTAGGAGCTACGAGCAGTACTTC.